These T cell receptor beta chains were read from a single sample in a study of blood T cell repertoires in COVID-19. This table comes from immunoSEQ multiplex PCR, and its TCRdb copy is limited to in-frame clones, with some not included. Of 200,000 to 300,000 clones in the sample, about 87% were seen once. Sequenced material: peripheral blood. Receptor source: a woman between 40 and 50 years old who had recovered from COVID-19. Both conserved end residues are part of each CDR3. Each record gives: V gene, CDR3 length, J gene, CDR3 protein.

TRBV30	15	TRBJ1-2	CAWSSLQGGIYGYTF
TRBV4-3	15	TRBJ2-5	CASSRAGTGKETQYF
TRBV3-1/TRBV3-2	12	TRBJ1-2	CASSQLSGGYTF
TRBV25-1	15	TRBJ1-4	CASSGTGPPNEKLFF
TRBV28	12	TRBJ1-1	CASSQGYTEAFF
TRBV9	16	TRBJ2-5	CASSVHGLAGRETQYF
TRBV3-1/TRBV3-2	18	TRBJ1-3	CASSHRARGREAGNTIYF
TRBV7-3	13	TRBJ1-2	CASSPDPGRHYTF
TRBV3-1/TRBV3-2	13	TRBJ2-7	CASSQRSSYEQYF
TRBV5-1	15	TRBJ1-1	CASSYLQGMNTEAFF
TRBV9	14	TRBJ1-1	CASSARGYSTEAFF
TRBV5-4	17	TRBJ1-1	CASSSPGQGLVNTEAFF
TRBV5-4	12	TRBJ1-1	CASSFRNTEAFF
TRBV7-6	15	TRBJ1-1	CASSFRQGRGTEAFF
TRBV5-1	16	TRBJ2-5	CASSLVGTGLRETQYF
TRBV6-1	14	TRBJ1-1	CASSEVRGVTEAFF
TRBV2	14	TRBJ2-5	CASTQGGNQETQYF
TRBV18	13	TRBJ1-4	CASSSDRGEKLFF
TRBV29-1	12	TRBJ1-1	CSVDRQITEAFF
TRBV7-8	13	TRBJ1-2	CASSVDRVLGYTF
TRBV5-1	16	TRBJ2-1	CASSPEGGGAYNEQFF
TRBV7-9	14	TRBJ2-7	CASSPRTGAYEQYF
TRBV2	15	TRBJ1-2	CASSSKTGGLYGYTF
TRBV30	13	TRBJ2-7	CAWSAGQSYEQYF
TRBV20-1	13	TRBJ2-2	CSASSGKERELFF
TRBV2	16	TRBJ2-3	CASSDRRGALTDTQYF
TRBV2	14	TRBJ1-1	CASSYGQGLSEAFF
TRBV18	13	TRBJ1-2	CASSTEGFSGYTF
TRBV5-1	15	TRBJ1-2	CASSSGQGGGYGYTF